These 13 T cell receptor beta chains came from one sample sequenced in a study of cytomegalovirus exposure and HLA in healthy donors. PCR used 60 Vbeta primers and 13 Jbeta primers. Clones were sequenced by immunoSEQ multiplex PCR, and TCRdb holds only the in-frame ones, with some missing. This table has around 190,000 clones, 65% to 85% appearing once. The source material was PBMCs. These receptors all come from a man aged 55 to 70 in good health and CMV-seronegative.

The rearrangement links TRBV4-3 to TRBJ2-1; 7 bases match TRBD2. The CDR3 has 17 residues. Germline-derived CDR1 and CDR2 are LGHNA and YSLEER. J lost 4 bases, V lost 0 bases, and 9 bases had no gene match. DNA of the CDR3: TGCGCCAGCAGCCAAGATCTTCGGGCGGGAGTATACAATGAGCAGTTCTTC. Translated, it gives CASSQDLRAGVYNEQFF.

The V and J genes are TRBV11-3 and TRBJ2-2; 9 nucleotides match TRBD2. CDR3 length: 14 residues. Per the germline V gene, CDR1 is SGHNT and CDR2 is YENEEA. With 5 bases clipped from V and 6 bases from J, the junction kept 4 bases outside the gene matches. The CDR3 DNA reads TGTGCCAGCAGCGCCCGGACTAGCGCCGGGGAGCTGTTTTTT. It translates to CASSARTSAGELFF.

J is TRBJ2-3 and V is TRBV5-1, with 10 bases identical to TRBD2. The V gene end was trimmed by 0 bases and the J gene end by 1 base; junction bases not matched to a gene: 2. The CDR3 is made up of 16 amino acids. Germline loops: CDR1 SGHRS, CDR2 YFSETQ. CDR3 DNA: TGCGCCAGCAGCTTGGCCCTAGCGGGGGGCACAGATACGCAGTATTTT. Its translation: CASSLALAGGTDTQYF.

The chain employs TRBV29-1 and TRBJ2-6; D gene unclear. The CDR3 consists of 13 residues. Germline loops: CDR1 SQVTM, CDR2 ANQGSEA. Trimming removed 6 bases at V and 2 bases at J, with 8 bases between. CDR3 DNA: TGCAGCGTCACCATAGCTGGGGCCAACGTCCTGACTTTC. The encoded protein is CSVTIAGANVLTF.

Turning to this clone: At one end, the junction sequence differs from germline, possibly due to a read error. Other DNA variants within this sample encode the same CDR3. The CDR3 loop is CASSQRGNYYGYTF. In DNA, the CDR3 is TGCGCCAGCTCACAAAGGGGGAACTACTATGGCTACACCTTC. This chain connects TRBV27 to TRBJ1-2; D is possibly TRBD1 (6 bases). This CDR3 contains 14 residues. Germline CDR1 is MNHEY and CDR2 is SMNVEV (reference sequence).

The chain has TRBV6-5 and TRBJ2-7, with 8 bases aligning to TRBD1. Germline V gene sequence: CDR1 MNHEY, CDR2 SVGAGI. The CDR3 has 15 residues. V was clipped by 2 bases and J by 0 bases; unmatched bases: 3. The CDR3 protein is CASSYGQGRSYEQYF. For the CDR3, the DNA is TGTGCCAGCAGTTACGGACAGGGCCGCTCCTACGAGCAGTACTTC.

This clone has just a few counts. The chain uses TRBV30 and TRBJ1-1; 9 bases map to TRBD1. This CDR3 has 13 amino acids. Germline CDR1 GTSNPN, CDR2 SVGIG (reference sequence). V lost 8 bases, J lost 0 bases, and 4 bases stayed unmatched. The DNA of the CDR3 is TGTGCCAGTGACAGGGGGATGAACACTGAAGCTTTCTTT. It specifies CASDRGMNTEAFF.

The chain joins TRBV19 to TRBJ2-5; 7 positions match TRBD2. Germline CDR1 LNHDA, CDR2 SQIVND (reference sequence). This CDR3 spans 17 amino acids. The V and J ends lost 5 bases and 2 bases, in that order; junction bases with no gene match: 14. For the CDR3, the DNA is TGTGCCAGTAGTTACAGCGGGGCAGGATCTCCGCAAGAGACCCAGTACTTC. Residues: CASSYSGAGSPQETQYF.

The chain joins TRBV19 to TRBJ2-1; tentative D call: TRBD1 (5 bases). The CDR3 extends over 15 amino acids. Between the trimmed V and J ends, which lost 1 base and 9 bases, there was a span of 16 bases. Germline V gene lookup returns CDR1 LNHDA and CDR2 SQIVND (reference sequence). The chain's CDR3 is CASSIGRVSLSEQFF. The CDR3 region has the DNA TGTGCCAGTAGTATAGGCAGGGTGTCTCTTAGTGAGCAGTTCTTC.

The chain combines TRBV30 with TRBJ1-2; possible D gene TRBD1, 6 bases. V gave up 4 bases and J gave up 4 bases, with 13 bases separating them. This CDR3 comprises 13 residues. Germline V gene lookup returns CDR1 GTSNPN and CDR2 SVGIG (reference sequence). This CDR3 is CAWTGGRAYGYTF. CDR3 sequence (DNA): TGTGCCTGGACGGGGGGGCGCGCCTATGGCTACACCTTC. The full variable domain, with the rest looked up from reference TRBV30 and TRBJ1-2, is SQTIHQWPATLVQPVGSPLSLECTVEGTSNPNLYWYRQAAGRGLQLLFYSVGIGQISSEVPQNLSASRPQDRQFILSSKKLLLSDSGFYLCAWTGGRAYGYTFGSGTRLTVV.

The chain employs TRBV4-3 and TRBJ2-1; 12 bases map to TRBD2. CDR1 is LGHNA and CDR2 is YSLEER in the germline V gene. There are 16 residues in the CDR3. J gave up 8 bases and V 1 base, and 6 bases lay outside the gene matches. DNA for the CDR3: TGCGCCAGCAGCCAAGGCTCTAGCGGGAGGGTGGATGAGCAGTTCTTC. Translation gives CASSQGSSGRVDEQFF.

J is TRBJ2-7 and V is TRBV5-5; perhaps TRBD1 as D (5 bases). This CDR3 comprises 15 residues. CDR1 is SGHKS, CDR2 YYEKEE, per germline (reference sequence). V was pared by 0 bases and J by 2 bases, with 12 bases between. CDR3 DNA: TGTGCCAGCAGCTTGGCGACAGACTTTGCCTACGAGCAGTACTTC. Translating it yields CASSLATDFAYEQYF.

V is TRBV5-1 and J is TRBJ1-3; D is unresolved. Germline V gives CDR1 SGHRS, CDR2 YFSETQ. Trimming took 0 bases from V and 4 from J, leaving 5 bases between them. The CDR3 length is 13 residues. The CDR3 DNA follows: TGCGCCAGCAGCTTGGGTGCGGGAAACACCATATATTTT. As protein: CASSLGAGNTIYF.